This section outlines one T cell receptor (beta chain) sequence together with its context. The data were produced by immunoSEQ multiplex PCR, yet TCRdb's version contains in-frame clones alone and is incomplete. The sample lists 110,000 to 150,000 clones; 80% to 90% were seen once. These data are taken from a study of blood T cell repertoires in COVID-19. CDR3 size: 15 residues. Trimming removed 3 bases at V and 4 bases at J, with 14 bases between. CDR1 and CDR2 (germline): SGHTA, FQGNSA. The V call is TRBV7-2, the J call TRBJ2-3; the D is unclear. The receptor was isolated from a woman aged 40 to 49 with acute or convalescent COVID-19. The specimen was peripheral blood. In DNA, the CDR3 is TGTGCCAGCAGCTTTAGATACCTTCTGGCAGATACGCAGTATTTT. It translates to CASSFRYLLADTQYF.